These 17 T cell receptor beta chains came from one sample sequenced in a study of CD8+ T cells in alopecia areata. Reverse transcribed after extraction, RNA yielded cDNA as the sequencing template. Libraries were prepared by immunoSEQ multiplex PCR; TCRdb keeps only in-frame clonotypes and omits some of them. The sample is made up of more than 90,000 clones, none counted only once. Sequenced: lesional skin. The receptors were sampled from a C3H/HeJ mouse with alopecia areata. MHC haplotype: H2-k.

As for this clone: Gene labels here are mouse ones. From the germline J gene comes the end of the CDR3, since the read stops 4 residues before it. The chain links TRBV1 to TRBJ1-1; D remains unclear. CDR1 is NSQYPW, CDR2 LRSPGD, per germline (reference sequence). This CDR3 region has 15 residues. The ends were cut back, 1 base at V and 0 bases at J, with 9 bases in the middle. CDR3 DNA, as far as it was read: TGCACCTGCAGTGCAGGGTTACAGCCAAACACA. Translated, it gives CTCSAGLQPNT. The whole CDR3 sequence reads CTCSAGLQPNTEVFF.

This clone has a count of ten or more. Mouse germline and gene names are used. The CDR3 end lies 4 residues beyond the end of the read and is filled in from the germline J gene. This rearrangement joins TRBV13-3 to TRBJ2-1, with 11 nucleotides matching TRBD1. Unmatched junction bases numbered 7, after V lost 2 bases and J lost 3 bases. Germline CDR1 is NNHDY and CDR2 is SYVADS. This CDR3 has 17 amino acids. The part of the CDR3 DNA that was read is TGTGCCAGCAGTGAACCCCGGGGGACAGGGGGCTATGCT. This gives the protein CASSEPRGTGGYA. In full, the CDR3 is CASSEPRGTGGYAEQFF.

This clone was recorded a few times. Gene names and germline match the mouse. CDR3 sequence reads: CASSPRTGTYEQYF. The DNA read from the CDR3 is TGTGCCAGCAGCCCCCGGACTGGGACCTAT. The genes are TRBV19 and TRBJ2-7; 8 bases fit TRBD2. The read halts 4 residues ahead of the CDR3 end, with the missing end drawn from the germline J gene. The CDR3 is 14 amino acids. V was clipped by 5 bases and J by 2 bases; unmatched bases: 6. CDR1 and CDR2 (germline): FNHDT, SITEND (reference sequence).

Notes on this clone: Mouse gene names and germline throughout. The CDR3 end is not reached by the read, which stops 4 residues before it; the germline J gene fills it in. The J gene is TRBJ2-2, the V gene TRBV14; 11 nucleotides align to TRBD1. V lost 4 bases and J lost 0; bases outside the gene matches: 5. The germline V gene has CDR1 SGHDT and CDR2 FRDEAV. The CDR3 spans 17 residues. CDR3 DNA (partial): TGTGCCAGCAGTCCCGGGACAGGGGGTACAAACACCGGG. Translated: CASSPGTGGTNTG. The complete CDR3 sequence is CASSPGTGGTNTGQLYF. The variable domain in full, completed from reference TRBV14 and TRBJ2-2, reads EAGVTQSPRYAVLQEGQAVSFWCDPISGHDTLYWYQQPRDQGPQLLVYFRDEAVIDNSQLPSDRFSAVRPKGTNSTLKIQSAKQGDTATYLCASSPGTGGTNTGQLYFGEGSKLTVL.

This clone has just a few counts. Mouse germline and gene names are used. CDR3 DNA (partial): TGTGCCAGCAGTACCGGGACTGGGGGGGCGCGAAGGGCCGAA. As protein: CASSTGTGGARRAE. The complete CDR3 sequence is CASSTGTGGARRAERLFF. This sequence joins TRBV19 and TRBJ1-4; D may be TRBD1 (6 bases). Read sequence stops 4 residues before the CDR3 end, and the germline J gene provides the missing end. Germline V gene sequence: CDR1 FNHDT, CDR2 SITEND (reference sequence). This CDR3 contains 18 residues. Together with reference TRBV19 and TRBJ1-4, the CDR3 gives the full variable domain: GGIITQTPKFLIGQEGQKLTLKCQQNFNHDTMYWYRQDSGKGLRLIYYSITENDLQKGDLSEGYDASREKKSSFSLTVTSAQKNEMAVFLCASSTGTGGARRAERLFFGHGTKLSVL.

This clone was observed a handful of times. Mouse germline and gene names are used. The CDR3 extends 4 residues past the end of the read, so its final part is completed from the germline J gene. This chain connects TRBV13-3 to TRBJ2-4; 8 positions agree with TRBD2. The CDR3 covers 14 residues. The germline V gene encodes CDR1 NNHDY and CDR2 SYVADS. The CDR3 here is CASSPPTGENTLYF. Incomplete CDR3 DNA: TGTGCCAGCAGTCCCCCGACTGGGGAAAAC.

With regard to this clone: Mouse gene names and germline throughout. The read terminates 4 residues before the CDR3 end, so the remaining end is supplied by the germline J gene. This sequence joins TRBV13-3 and TRBJ2-1; 12 bases are shared with TRBD2. V lost 7 bases, J lost 0 bases, and 8 bases stayed unmatched. Germline-derived CDR1 and CDR2 are NNHDY and SYVADS. This CDR3 region has 17 residues. CDR3 DNA, as far as it was read: TGTGCCAGCCTCGGGACTGGGGGGCCAAATAACTATGCT. Translating it yields CASLGTGGPNNYA. From start to end, the CDR3 is CASLGTGGPNNYAEQFF.

There are a few counts of this clone. Gene names are the mouse ones. Sequencing ends 4 residues short of the CDR3 end; the germline J gene provides the rest. The chain carries TRBV12-1 and TRBJ2-2; D perhaps matches TRBD1 (6 bases). Germline values: CDR1 SGHSN, CDR2 HYEKVE. The ends were cut back, 3 bases at V and 0 bases at J, with 10 bases in the middle. The CDR3 totals 15 residues. The CDR3 sequence: CASSSGASNTGQLYF. CDR3 DNA, as far as it was read: TGTGCCAGCTCTTCAGGGGCTTCAAACACCGGG.

Worth noting for this clone: Germline and genes: mouse. The read ends 4 residues early relative to the CDR3; the germline J gene fills the gap. This chain joins TRBV19 and TRBJ2-7, with D perhaps TRBD2 (5 bases). CDR1 is FNHDT, CDR2 SITEND, per germline (reference sequence). This CDR3 region has 12 residues. The sequenced CDR3 bases are TGTGCCAGCAGCAGCTGGGTTTAT. This sequence encodes CASSSWVY. The whole CDR3 sequence reads CASSSWVYEQYF.

This clone was counted only a few times. All gene names here are mouse names. Read data end 4 residues before the CDR3 end; the end is taken from the germline J gene. This chain joins TRBV13-1 and TRBJ1-4; TRBD1 agrees at 10 bases. The CDR3 loop spans 15 amino acids. The germline CDR1 and CDR2 sequences are NSHNY and SYGAGN. Germline trimming cut 5 bases from V and 5 bases from J; bases unmatched to any gene: 6. CDR3 bases read: TGTGCCAGCAGCGAACCGGGACAGGGGAACGAA. It specifies CASSEPGQGNE. The CDR3 as a whole reads CASSEPGQGNERLFF.

In its sample, this clone was seen many times. Germline and genes here are mouse. The read gets to within 4 residues of the CDR3 end, and the germline J gene fills in the rest. The chain links TRBV13-3 to TRBJ2-1; no clear D gene. The CDR3 has 14 amino acids. Germline lookup yields CDR1 NNHDY and CDR2 SYVADS. Trimming took 6 bases from V and 0 from J, leaving 10 bases between them. CDR3 region: CASNADNNYAEQFF. The sequenced part of the CDR3 DNA is TGTGCCAGCAACGCAGATAATAACTATGCT.

The sample holds a few counts of this clone. Gene names are the mouse ones. Coverage ceases 4 residues before the CDR3 finishes, and the germline J gene fills in the end. The chain joins TRBV19 to TRBJ2-1; D unclear. Germline assignment: CDR1 FNHDT and CDR2 SITEND (reference sequence). This CDR3 region has 12 residues. V was pared by 6 bases and J by 1 base, with 5 bases between. The CDR3 bases that were read are TGTGCCAGCACGCAGAACTATGCT. It specifies CASTQNYA. The whole CDR3 protein is CASTQNYAEQFF.

Only a few counts were recorded for this clone. Gene names and germline match the mouse. The read terminates 4 residues before the CDR3 end, so the remaining end is supplied by the germline J gene. This chain connects TRBV13-3 to TRBJ2-2; 10 positions match TRBD2. Germline V gene data show CDR1 as NNHDY and CDR2 as SYVADS. The length of the CDR3 is 15 residues. Trimming at V came to 6 bases and at J to 2 bases, leaving 4 bases not matched to a gene. The CDR3 bases that were read are TGTGCCAGCACCTCGACTGGGGGGAACACCGGG. Encoded protein: CASTSTGGNTG. In full, the CDR3 is CASTSTGGNTGQLYF.

Regarding this clone: The listed genes are named as in mouse. The sequence runs out 4 residues before the end of the CDR3; the remainder is reconstructed from the germline J gene. This chain links TRBV13-1 with TRBJ2-5; the D gene is possibly TRBD2 (5 bases). Germline lookup yields CDR1 NSHNY and CDR2 SYGAGN. The CDR3 spans 13 residues. The CDR3 loop is CASSDEWGDTQYF. CDR3 DNA, as far as it was read: TGTGCCAGCAGTGATGAATGGGGTGAC.

As concerns this clone: Here the gene names and germline are mouse. Read coverage stops 4 residues before the CDR3 terminus; the germline J gene supplies the remainder. The chain has TRBV19 and TRBJ2-1; 11 bases map to TRBD2. This CDR3 is 15 amino acids long. V lost 4 bases, J lost 6 bases, and 6 bases stayed unmatched. Germline values: CDR1 FNHDT, CDR2 SITEND (reference sequence). The chain's CDR3 is CASSLGLGGSAEQFF. CDR3 DNA, as far as it was read: TGTGCCAGCAGTCTCGGACTGGGGGGTAGTGCT.

In the case of this clone: Mouse gene names apply. The CDR3 goes on 4 residues after the read ends, and that part is filled in from the germline J gene. The chain has TRBV17 and TRBJ2-7; no reliable D call. The CDR3 loop spans 12 amino acids. Per germline, CDR1 MNHDT and CDR2 YYDKIL. Trimming removed 4 bases from V and 3 bases from J, with 7 bases in between. The CDR3 sequence is CASSTSDYEQYF. Incomplete CDR3 DNA: TGTGCTAGCAGTACGTCAGACTAT.

This clone occurred a few times. The protein in this entry is translated from the DNA; at residue 14 it differs from the protein listed in TCRdb. Gene names follow the mouse nomenclature. Coverage ceases 3 residues before the CDR3 finishes, and the germline J gene fills in the end. J is TRBJ1-3 and V is TRBV16; weak D call: TRBD1 (6 bases). V lost 0 bases and J 0 bases, leaving 12 bases between the germline ends. Per the germline V gene, CDR1 is SGHSA and CDR2 is FRNQAP. The CDR3 sequence is 17 residues long. The sequenced CDR3 bases are TGTGCAAGCAGCTTAGATGCGGGGGGGCCTTCTGGAAATACG. It codes for CASSLDAGGPSGNT. The CDR3 reads in full as CASSLDAGGPSGNTLYF.